The 3 T cell receptor beta chains in this list originate from one sample, sequenced in a study of cytomegalovirus exposure and HLA in healthy donors. Profiling relied on immunoSEQ multiplex PCR, and the TCRdb table lists in-frame clones only, not all of them. Among approximately 270,000 clones listed, around 85% were seen once. Sequencing was carried out using PBMCs. The receptor source for this set is a woman under 30 in good health and CMV-seronegative.

The chain joins TRBV30 to TRBJ2-7; 12 bases match TRBD2. CDR1 is GTSNPN and CDR2 is SVGIG in the germline V gene (reference sequence). This CDR3 comprises 16 residues. J was trimmed by 3 bases and V by 0 bases; bases with no gene match: 6. CDR3 DNA: TGTGCCTGGAGTGTATGGGGGACTAGCGGGTTCTACGAGCAGTACTTC. Amino acid sequence: CAWSVWGTSGFYEQYF.

The V gene is TRBV5-1, the J gene TRBJ2-2, with D unresolved. Germline V gene lookup returns CDR1 SGHRS and CDR2 YFSETQ. V gave up 1 base and J gave up 1 base, with 8 bases separating them. This CDR3 contains 15 residues. The chain's CDR3 is CASSLITENTGELFF. CDR3 sequence (DNA): TGCGCCAGCAGCTTGATCACAGAGAACACCGGGGAGCTGTTTTTT.

The chain links TRBV4-3 to TRBJ1-4; 7 bases are a match to TRBD1. Germline CDR1 LGHNA, CDR2 YSLEER. The CDR3 is made up of 16 amino acids. The junction had 6 bases not matched to a gene; V was cut back by 1 base and J by 4 bases. The CDR3 nucleotides read TGCGCCAGCAGCCAAGGCGACAGGGTTGGTAATGAAAAACTGTTTTTT. Protein: CASSQGDRVGNEKLFF.